This TCR beta chain was captured by sequencing in a study of T cells in Graves' hyperthyroidism and ophthalmopathy. Study-wide results and caveats: Before onset, by a median of approximately 6.8 months, the model predicted ophthalmopathy.

Note on this clonotype: Antigen: not known.

Each person with ophthalmopathy scored at least 3 on the Clinical Activity Score, reached NOSPECS grade 4 or higher, and had been ill under 3 months. Uncontrolled infection, other autoimmune disease, pregnancy and lactation each barred patients from inclusion. Germline CDR1 reads DFQATT; CDR2 reads SNEGSKA (reference sequence). Germline trimming cut 0 bases from V and 1 base from J; bases unmatched to any gene: 11. This CDR3 region has 18 residues. Amplification targeted TCR beta CDR3 regions from RNA transcripts. Using the HTBI primer set, a first-round RT-PCR was run on the TCR CDR3. MiXCR, applied by TCRdb to the multiplex PCR reads, yields one record per CDR3 protein. The sample shows 500,000 to 750,000 distinct CDR3 sequences, 14% of them seen only once.

The chain uses TRBV20-1 and TRBJ1-2; 10 nucleotides line up with TRBD1. This clonotype was sampled from a woman aged 18-29 years with Graves' ophthalmopathy. Sequenced: blood. In DNA, the CDR3 is TGCAGTGCTAGAGATCTTGAGGGTGGGACAGGGGTTAACTATGGCTACACCTTC. It is translated as CSARDLEGGTGVNYGYTF.